The 10 T cell receptor beta chains presented below share a single source sample, sequenced in a study of T-cell memory formation after mild COVID-19. MiXCR was run by TCRdb on the 5' RACE reads, yielding one entry per CDR3 protein. The table includes fewer than 500,000 distinct CDR3 sequences, approximately 25% detected once. The sequencing input was PBMCs or a T cell subset sorted from them (not recorded which). These receptor sequences come from an adult woman who had mild COVID-19 (a few samples of this study predate the infection). Cell type and time point are not known.

This sequence joins TRBV6-2 or TRBV6-3 and TRBJ2-1, with a weak D call TRBD2 (5 bases). The CDR3 has 12 amino acids. The germline gives CDR1 MNHEY, CDR2 SVGEGT. Trimming left V 2 bases short and J 7 bases short, with 6 bases between. The DNA for the CDR3 is TGTGCCAGCAGTTACCGGGGAAATGAGCAGTTCTTC. Amino acids: CASSYRGNEQFF.

This chain uses TRBV7-3 with TRBJ2-1; unclear D gene. The CDR3 length is 13 residues. V shed 1 base and J shed 8 bases, with 9 bases lying between them. CDR1 and CDR2 from the germline V gene are SGHTA and FQGTGA. The CDR3 coding sequence is TGTGCCAGCAGCTTAAATCTAGTGGATGAGCAGTTCTTC. Its translation: CASSLNLVDEQFF.

The chain employs TRBV5-1 and TRBJ1-1, with 8 bases aligning to TRBD1. The CDR3 is 17 amino acids. Trimming removed 2 bases from V and 6 bases from J; junction bases left unmatched: 15. Germline V gene lookup returns CDR1 SGHRS and CDR2 YFSETQ. CDR3 nucleotide sequence: TGCGCCAGCAGCTTTGTTTTCGGGCAGGGGGCTGACCCTGAAGCTTTCTTT. As protein: CASSFVFGQGADPEAFF.

J is TRBJ2-7 and V is TRBV5-6, with D perhaps assigned TRBD1 or TRBD2 (5 bases each). Germline lookup yields CDR1 SGHDT and CDR2 YYEEEE. Trimming took 2 bases from V and 2 from J, leaving 11 bases between them. The CDR3 length is 14 residues. CDR3: CASSLRGTPYEQYF. CDR3 in DNA: TGTGCCAGCAGCTTACGGGGCACTCCCTACGAGCAGTACTTC.

CDR3 in amino acids: CSGDFTGELFF. The DNA of the CDR3 is TGCAGCGGTGACTTCACCGGGGAGCTGTTTTTT. This sequence joins TRBV29-1 and TRBJ2-2; no definite D call. This CDR3 has 11 amino acids. Trimming took 7 bases from V and 4 from J, leaving 7 bases between them. Germline-derived CDR1 and CDR2 are SQVTM and ANQGSEA.

The rearrangement uses TRBV5-1 and TRBJ2-7; TRBD2 is a possible D gene (6 bases). The CDR3 has 16 amino acids. Germline V CDR1 and CDR2: SGHRS, YFSETQ. V was shortened by 0 bases and J by 2 bases, with 15 bases between the two germline ends. CDR3 in amino acids: CASSLESAGPPYEQYF. The CDR3 DNA is TGCGCCAGCAGCTTGGAATCGGCGGGGCCCCCCTACGAGCAGTACTTC.

The rearrangement uses TRBV6-2 or TRBV6-3 and TRBJ1-2; 11 bases match TRBD1. The CDR3 is made up of 15 amino acids. The J segment lost 8 bases and the V segment lost 6 bases, leaving 11 bases of the junction unmatched. Germline lookup yields CDR1 MNHEY and CDR2 SVGEGT. DNA for the CDR3: TGTGCCAGCAGACCGACCGGGACAGGGGGAAAGGGCTACACCTTC. Its translation is CASRPTGTGGKGYTF.

The V and J genes are TRBV28 and TRBJ1-6, with 9 bases matching TRBD1. CDR3 length equals 15 residues. V was clipped by 3 bases and J by 7 bases; unmatched bases: 4. CDR1 and CDR2 (germline): MDHEN, SYDVKM. CDR3: CASSFSGTGNSPLHF. CDR3 nucleotides: TGTGCCAGCAGTTTCTCCGGGACAGGGAATTCACCCCTCCACTTT.

This clonotype was seen only once. The chain combines TRBV6-2 or TRBV6-3 with TRBJ2-6; D possibly matches TRBD1 or TRBD2 (6 bases each). The CDR3 is 16 residues long. The germline V and J ends were trimmed by 2 bases and 9 bases, with 17 bases remaining between them. The germline V gene has CDR1 MNHEY and CDR2 SVGEGT. The CDR3 sequence: CASSYTGARGGNVLTF. The CDR3 region has the DNA TGTGCCAGCAGTTACACGGGGGCGCGGGGCGGCAACGTCCTGACTTTC.

The V call is TRBV27, the J call TRBJ1-6; 8 positions match TRBD1. This CDR3 is built from 16 residues. Germline-derived CDR1 and CDR2 are MNHEY and SMNVEV (reference sequence). V was pared by 8 bases and J by 7 bases, with 13 bases of the junction left unmatched. This CDR3 is CASGPLGWTGNSPLHF. As DNA, the CDR3 is TGTGCCAGCGGCCCCCTTGGGTGGACAGGGAATTCACCCCTCCACTTT.